Reported below is one T cell receptor beta chain. The TCRbeta library was prepared with unique molecular identifiers. MiXCR, applied by TCRdb to the PCR reads, yields one record per CDR3 protein. Here the sample spans over 200,000 distinct CDR3 sequences, under 9.5% being singletons. The CDR3 is 13 residues long. The germline gives CDR1 KGHSH, CDR2 LQKENI. With 0 bases removed from V and 3 bases from J, the gap between germline ends came to 5 bases. These data are taken from a study of T-cell reconstitution after alpha-beta-depleted transplantation in children. Sequences were derived from PBMCs from the stem cell graft donor, sampled from the stem cell graft. The TCR comes from a human donor who donated a stem cell graft to a child with acute lymphoblastic leukemia. The chain employs TRBV18 and TRBJ1-2, with D uncertain. For the CDR3, the DNA is TGTGCCAGCTCACCACCCAACGACTATGGCTACACCTTC. Translated, it gives CASSPPNDYGYTF.